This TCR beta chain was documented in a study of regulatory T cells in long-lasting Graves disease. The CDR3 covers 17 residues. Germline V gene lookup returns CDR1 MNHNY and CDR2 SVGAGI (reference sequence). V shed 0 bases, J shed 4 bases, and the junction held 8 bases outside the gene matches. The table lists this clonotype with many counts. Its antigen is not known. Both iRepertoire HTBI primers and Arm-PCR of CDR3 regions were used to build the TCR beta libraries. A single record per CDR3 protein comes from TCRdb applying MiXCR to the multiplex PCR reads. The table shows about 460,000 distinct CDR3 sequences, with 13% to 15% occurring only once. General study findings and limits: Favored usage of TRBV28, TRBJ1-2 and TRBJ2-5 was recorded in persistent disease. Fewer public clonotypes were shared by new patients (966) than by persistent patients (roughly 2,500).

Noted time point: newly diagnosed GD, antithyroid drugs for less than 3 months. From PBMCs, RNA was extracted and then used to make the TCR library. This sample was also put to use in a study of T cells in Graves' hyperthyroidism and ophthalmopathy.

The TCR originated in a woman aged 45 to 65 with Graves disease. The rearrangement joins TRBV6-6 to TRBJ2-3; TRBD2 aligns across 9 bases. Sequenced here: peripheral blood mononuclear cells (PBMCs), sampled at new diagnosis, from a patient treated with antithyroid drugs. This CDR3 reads CASSYSIIAGVPDTQYF. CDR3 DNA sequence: TGTGCCAGCAGTTACTCGATTATAGCGGGAGTTCCAGATACGCAGTATTTT.